The 9 T cell receptor beta chains below come from one sample, sequenced in a study of CD8 T cells in ankylosing spondylitis. TCRdb processed the 5' RACE reads anew with MiXCR; each CDR3 protein has one entry. The data hold about 350,000 distinct CDR3 sequences, with 20% to 25% observed a single time. Sequencing used blood, either unsorted or a sorted T cell fraction (not recorded which). The receptors were sampled from a male donor with ankylosing spondylitis or in good health (not recorded which).

The chain has TRBV12-3 or TRBV12-4 and TRBJ2-3, with unresolved D. V was trimmed by 1 base and J by 10 bases, leaving 15 bases between them. The CDR3 contains 14 residues. Written as DNA, the CDR3 is TGTGCCAGCAGTTTAGTAGTCCCTAACCCGGCGCAGTATTTT. As protein: CASSLVVPNPAQYF.

This clonotype showed up just a few times. The gene calls are TRBV9 and TRBJ1-2; D might be TRBD1 (6 bases). Trimming removed 4 bases at V and 8 bases at J, with 12 bases between. Germline V gene lookup returns CDR1 SGDLS and CDR2 YYNGEE. The CDR3 totals 12 residues. The CDR3 DNA follows: TGTGCCAGCAGCACCCAGGGGAGAGGCTACACCTTC. It encodes CASSTQGRGYTF.

The sample holds a few counts of this clonotype. V and J are TRBV20-1 and TRBJ2-7; 7 bases match TRBD1. CDR1 and CDR2 from the germline V gene are DFQATT and SNEGSKA (reference sequence). Trimming removed 6 bases from V and 3 bases from J; junction bases left unmatched: 14. The CDR3 is made up of 15 amino acids. CDR3: CSAVALTGALYEQYF. The CDR3 coding sequence is TGCAGTGCCGTTGCCCTTACAGGGGCCCTCTACGAGCAGTACTTC.

In its sample, this clonotype was seen a few times. A read error may explain this, as a much larger clone is one base away. The gene calls are TRBV12-3 or TRBV12-4 and TRBJ2-7; D gene unclear. V was trimmed by 5 bases and J by 2 bases, leaving 7 bases between them. The CDR3 sequence is 12 residues long. The CDR3 sequence: CASSHGPYEQYF. CDR3 nucleotides: TGTGCCAGCAGTCACGGACCCTACGAGCAGTACTTC.

V usage is TRBV11-3 and J usage is TRBJ2-1; no clear D gene. This CDR3 is built from 16 residues. V lost 5 bases and J 0 bases, leaving 14 bases between the germline ends. CDR1 and CDR2 (germline): SGHNT, YENEEA. The CDR3 region is CASSLTQSSSYNEQFF. CDR3 nucleotide sequence: TGTGCCAGCAGCCTCACTCAATCGAGCTCCTACAATGAGCAGTTCTTC.

The table lists this clonotype with a few counts. This sequence joins TRBV12-3 or TRBV12-4 and TRBJ2-7; D possibly corresponds to TRBD2 (5 bases). The CDR3 length is 14 residues. Between the trimmed V and J ends, which lost 3 bases and 4 bases, there was a span of 13 bases. The CDR3 DNA is TGTGCCAGCAGTTTTTGGGGAGAGGCGTACGAGCAGTACTTC. Translated, it gives CASSFWGEAYEQYF.

This clonotype was seen a few times. The chain links TRBV7-9 to TRBJ2-6; D gene unclear. The CDR3 contains 13 residues. Germline V gives CDR1 SEHNR, CDR2 FQNEAQ (reference sequence). Trimming removed 4 bases from V and 3 bases from J, with 4 bases in between. CDR3 DNA: TGTGCCAGCAGCTCGCTTGGGGCCAACGTCCTGACTTTC. It is translated as CASSSLGANVLTF.

The chain uses TRBV3-1 and TRBJ2-2; D could derive from TRBD1 or TRBD2 (5 bases each). The CDR3 runs to 16 residues. Per germline, CDR1 LGHDT and CDR2 YNNKEL (reference sequence). Trimming removed 7 bases at V and 3 bases at J, with 18 bases between. The CDR3 loop reads CASTKGGGYDTGELFF. The CDR3, as DNA: TGTGCCAGCACCAAAGGTGGGGGTTACGACACCGGGGAGCTGTTTTTT. The full variable domain, completed using reference TRBV3-1 and TRBJ2-2, is DTAVSQTPKYLVTQMGNDKSIKCEQNLGHDTMYWYKQDSKKFLKIMFSYNNKELIINETVPNRFSPKSPDKAHLNLHINSLELGDSAVYFCASTKGGGYDTGELFFGEGSRLTVL.

The rearrangement joins TRBV10-3 to TRBJ2-1; D is perhaps TRBD2 (7 bases). The germline CDR1 and CDR2 sequences are ENHRY and SYGVKD. The ends were cut back, 11 bases at V and 4 bases at J, with 18 bases in the middle. The CDR3 has 14 residues. CDR3 protein: CASGGGGTYNEQFF. Written as DNA, the CDR3 is TGTGCCTCCGGAGGGGGGGGGACTTACAATGAGCAGTTCTTC.